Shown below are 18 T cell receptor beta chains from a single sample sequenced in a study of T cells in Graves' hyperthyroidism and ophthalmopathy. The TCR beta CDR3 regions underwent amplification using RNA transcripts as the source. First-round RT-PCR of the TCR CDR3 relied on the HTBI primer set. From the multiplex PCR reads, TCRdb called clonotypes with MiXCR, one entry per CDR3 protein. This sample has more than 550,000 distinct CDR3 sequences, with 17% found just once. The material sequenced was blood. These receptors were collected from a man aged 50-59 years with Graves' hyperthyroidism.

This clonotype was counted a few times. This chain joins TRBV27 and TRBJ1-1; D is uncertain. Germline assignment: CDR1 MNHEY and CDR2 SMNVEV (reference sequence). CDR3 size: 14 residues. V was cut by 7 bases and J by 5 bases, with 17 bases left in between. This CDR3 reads CASKIGVGRTEAFF. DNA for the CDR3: TGTGCCAGCAAGATAGGTGTCGGGAGGACTGAAGCTTTCTTT.

For the CDR3, the DNA is TGTGCCAGCAGTGAAGCGCTCGTCTATGGCTACACCTTC. Encoded protein: CASSEALVYGYTF. The chain couples TRBV2 to TRBJ1-2; D is ambiguous. This CDR3 is 13 amino acids long. V dropped 0 bases and J dropped 4 bases, with 6 bases sitting between them. Germline values: CDR1 SNHLY, CDR2 FYNNEI.

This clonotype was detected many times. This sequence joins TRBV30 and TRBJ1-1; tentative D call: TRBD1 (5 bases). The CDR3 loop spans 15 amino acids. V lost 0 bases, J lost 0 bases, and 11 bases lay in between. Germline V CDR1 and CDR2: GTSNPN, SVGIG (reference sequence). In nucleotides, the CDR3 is TGTGCCTGGAGTGTACTCGACAGCGTGAACACTGAAGCTTTCTTT. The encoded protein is CAWSVLDSVNTEAFF.

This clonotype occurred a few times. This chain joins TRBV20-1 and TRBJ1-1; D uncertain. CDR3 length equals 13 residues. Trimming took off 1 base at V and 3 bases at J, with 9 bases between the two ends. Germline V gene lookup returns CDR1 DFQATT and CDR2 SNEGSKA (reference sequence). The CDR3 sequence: CSARGVVYTEAFF. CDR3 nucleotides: TGCAGTGCTAGAGGGGTGGTATACACTGAAGCTTTCTTT.

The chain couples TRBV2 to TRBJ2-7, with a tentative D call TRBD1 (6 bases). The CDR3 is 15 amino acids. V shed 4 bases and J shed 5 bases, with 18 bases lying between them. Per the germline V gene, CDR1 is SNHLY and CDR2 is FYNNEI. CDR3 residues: CASSGDTGNLHEQYF. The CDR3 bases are TGTGCCAGCAGTGGAGACACAGGGAATCTGCACGAGCAGTACTTC.

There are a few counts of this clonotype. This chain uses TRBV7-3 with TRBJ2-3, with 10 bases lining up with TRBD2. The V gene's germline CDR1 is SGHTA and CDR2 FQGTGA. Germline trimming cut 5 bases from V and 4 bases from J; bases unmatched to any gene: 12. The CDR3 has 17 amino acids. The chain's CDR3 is CASSLLPLAGVPDTQYF. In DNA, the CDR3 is TGTGCCAGCAGCCTACTCCCCCTAGCGGGAGTACCAGATACGCAGTATTTT.

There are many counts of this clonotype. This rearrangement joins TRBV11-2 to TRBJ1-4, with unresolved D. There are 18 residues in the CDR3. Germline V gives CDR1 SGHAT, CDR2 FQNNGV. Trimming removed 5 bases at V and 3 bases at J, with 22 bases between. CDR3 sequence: CASSPPGQLGRANEKLFF. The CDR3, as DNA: TGTGCCAGCAGCCCCCCGGGTCAATTGGGAAGGGCTAATGAAAAACTGTTTTTT.

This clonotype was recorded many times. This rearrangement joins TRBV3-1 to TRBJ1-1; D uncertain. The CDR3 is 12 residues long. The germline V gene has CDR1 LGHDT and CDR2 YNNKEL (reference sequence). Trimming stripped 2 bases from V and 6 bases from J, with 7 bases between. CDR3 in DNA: TGTGCCAGCAGCCAATTGACGTCTGAAGCTTTCTTT. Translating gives CASSQLTSEAFF.

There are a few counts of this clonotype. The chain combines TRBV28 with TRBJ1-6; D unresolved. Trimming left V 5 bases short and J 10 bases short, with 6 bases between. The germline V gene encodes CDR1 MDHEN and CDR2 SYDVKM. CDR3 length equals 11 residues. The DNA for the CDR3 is TGTGCCAGCAGTCCTAAATCACCCCTCCACTTT. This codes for CASSPKSPLHF.

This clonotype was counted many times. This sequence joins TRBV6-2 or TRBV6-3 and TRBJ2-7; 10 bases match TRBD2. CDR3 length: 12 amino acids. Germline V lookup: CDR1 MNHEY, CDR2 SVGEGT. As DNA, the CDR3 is TGTGCGTCGGGACTAGCGTTCTACGAGCAGTACTTC. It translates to CASGLAFYEQYF.

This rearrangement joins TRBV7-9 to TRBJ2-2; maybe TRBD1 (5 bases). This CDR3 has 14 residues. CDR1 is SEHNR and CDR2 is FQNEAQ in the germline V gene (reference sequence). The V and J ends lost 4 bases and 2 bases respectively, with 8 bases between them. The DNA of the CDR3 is TGTGCCAGCAGCTCAGGGTACAACACCGGGGAGCTGTTTTTT. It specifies CASSSGYNTGELFF. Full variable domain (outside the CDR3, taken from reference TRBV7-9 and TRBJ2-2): DTGVSQNPRHKITKRGQNVTFRCDPISEHNRLYWYRQTLGQGPEFLTYFQNEAQLEKSRLLSDRFSAERPKGSFSTLEIQRTEQGDSAMYLCASSSGYNTGELFFGEGSRLTVL.

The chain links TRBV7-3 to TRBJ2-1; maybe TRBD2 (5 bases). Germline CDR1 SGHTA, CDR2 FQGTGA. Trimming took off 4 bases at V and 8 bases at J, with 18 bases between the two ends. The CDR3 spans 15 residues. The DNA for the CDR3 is TGTGCCAGCAGCTCGACCGGGATTCAGTCCCATGAGCAGTTCTTC. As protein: CASSSTGIQSHEQFF.

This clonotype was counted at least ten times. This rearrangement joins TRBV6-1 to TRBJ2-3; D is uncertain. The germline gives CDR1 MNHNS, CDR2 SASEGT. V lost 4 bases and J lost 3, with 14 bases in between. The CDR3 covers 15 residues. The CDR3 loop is CASSGIIQGTDTQYF. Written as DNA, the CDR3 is TGTGCCAGCAGTGGGATTATTCAAGGTACAGATACGCAGTATTTT.

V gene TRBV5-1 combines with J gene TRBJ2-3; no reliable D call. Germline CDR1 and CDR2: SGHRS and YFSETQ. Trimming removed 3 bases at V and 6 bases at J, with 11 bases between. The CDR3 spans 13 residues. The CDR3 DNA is TGCGCCAGCAGCTCGGACGGTGGGGATACGCAGTATTTT. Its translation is CASSSDGGDTQYF.

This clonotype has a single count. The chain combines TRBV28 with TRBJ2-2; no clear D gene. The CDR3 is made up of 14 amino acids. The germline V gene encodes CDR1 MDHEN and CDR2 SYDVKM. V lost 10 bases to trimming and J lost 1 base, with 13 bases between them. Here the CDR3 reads CATLDGWNTGELFF. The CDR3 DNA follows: TGTGCCACCCTGGACGGTTGGAACACCGGGGAGCTGTTTTTT.

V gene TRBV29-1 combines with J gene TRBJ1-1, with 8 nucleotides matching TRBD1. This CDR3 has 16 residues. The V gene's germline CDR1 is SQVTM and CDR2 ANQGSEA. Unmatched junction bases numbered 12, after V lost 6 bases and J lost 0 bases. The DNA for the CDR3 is TGCAGCGTACAGGGGGATGGAATCTTAATGAACACTGAAGCTTTCTTT. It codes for CSVQGDGILMNTEAFF.

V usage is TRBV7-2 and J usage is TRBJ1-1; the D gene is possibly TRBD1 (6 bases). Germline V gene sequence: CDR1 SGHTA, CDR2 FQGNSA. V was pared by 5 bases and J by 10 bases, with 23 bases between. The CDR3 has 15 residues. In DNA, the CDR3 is TGTGCCAGCAGCACCCGGGGGGGGGGGCCGGAGGGAGCTTTCTTT. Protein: CASSTRGGGPEGAFF.

CDR3 sequence (DNA): TGCAGTGCTATTCCGGGACTAGCGGCTGAGCAGTTCTTC. It is translated as CSAIPGLAAEQFF. The V gene is TRBV20-1, the J gene TRBJ2-1, with TRBD2 identical over 11 bases. The junction had 5 bases not matched to a gene; V was cut back by 4 bases and J by 9 bases. The CDR3 contains 13 residues. Germline-derived CDR1 and CDR2 are DFQATT and SNEGSKA (reference sequence).